The 27 T cell receptor beta chains in this list originate from one sample, sequenced in a study of cytomegalovirus exposure and HLA in healthy donors. PCR was performed using 60 Vbeta and 13 Jbeta primers. Assay: immunoSEQ multiplex PCR; the TCRdb copy retains only in-frame clones and omits some. The sample lists 150,000 or so clones, more than 60% seen once, with over 3% in the top ten. Material for sequencing was PBMCs. These receptors were obtained from a middle-aged man in good health and CMV-seronegative.

The chain combines TRBV5-1 with TRBJ1-1, with D tentatively TRBD1 (5 bases). Trimming took off 1 base at V and 3 bases at J, with 10 bases between the two ends. Germline V lookup: CDR1 SGHRS, CDR2 YFSETQ. The CDR3 is made up of 14 amino acids. The DNA for the CDR3 is TGCGCCAGCAGCTTGAGTGAAGGGGACACTGAAGCTTTCTTT. Translating gives CASSLSEGDTEAFF.

The chain joins TRBV11-2 to TRBJ2-2; D is possibly TRBD2 (7 bases). The CDR3 length is 16 residues. CDR1 SGHAT and CDR2 FQNNGV come from the germline V gene. V gave up 0 bases and J gave up 5 bases, with 13 bases separating them. The CDR3 DNA reads as TGTGCCAGCAGCTTAGATCCGGGGGGCTGGACCGGGGAGCTGTTTTTT. Translated: CASSLDPGGWTGELFF.

The rearrangement joins TRBV7-9 to TRBJ2-5, with 10 bases lining up with TRBD1. The J call could be wrong; TRBJ2-7 is a better fit for the DNA end. The CDR3 runs 15 residues. The germline V gene has CDR1 SEHNR and CDR2 FQNEAQ (reference sequence). CDR3 in amino acids: CASTYAGTGVYEQYF. CDR3 coding DNA: TGTGCCAGCACCTACGCCGGGACAGGGGTCTACGAGCAGTACTTC.

This chain uses TRBV6-5 with TRBJ1-5; 8 bases are a match to TRBD1. Germline values: CDR1 MNHEY, CDR2 SVGAGI. CDR3 size: 15 residues. Trimming took 6 bases from V and 3 from J; bases not matched to a gene: 7. The CDR3 sequence: CASRPTGAFNQPQHF. CDR3 in DNA: TGTGCCAGCAGACCGACAGGGGCGTTCAATCAGCCCCAGCATTTT.

This clone was counted only a few times. This chain joins TRBV7-7 and TRBJ2-3, with D tentatively TRBD1 (5 bases). The CDR3 runs to 15 residues. Looked up from germline, CDR1 is SSHAT and CDR2 is FNYEAQ (reference sequence). V lost 5 bases and J 1 base, leaving 13 bases between the germline ends. Written as DNA, the CDR3 is TGTGCCAGCAGCCCTCAAACAGGAGGCACAGATACGCAGTATTTT. Its translation is CASSPQTGGTDTQYF.

The rearrangement links TRBV28 to TRBJ2-3; maybe TRBD2 (7 bases). Germline values: CDR1 MDHEN, CDR2 SYDVKM. The CDR3 is 17 residues long. The V end lost 5 bases, the J end lost 3 bases, and 21 bases lay between the germline ends. CDR3 coding DNA: TGTGCCAGCAGTCTTCGAGGGGGGGCAGGTTGGACAGATACGCAGTATTTT. Protein: CASSLRGGAGWTDTQYF.

This chain links TRBV5-1 with TRBJ2-2, with D perhaps TRBD1 (6 bases). Per the germline V gene, CDR1 is SGHRS and CDR2 is YFSETQ. The V and J ends lost 5 bases and 4 bases respectively, with 15 bases between them. The CDR3 length is 15 residues. CDR3 sequence (DNA): TGCGCCAGCAGTTCCGGACAGCTAGGCACCGGGGAGCTGTTTTTT. As protein: CASSSGQLGTGELFF.

This sequence joins TRBV19 and TRBJ2-5; TRBD2 is a possible D gene (7 bases). CDR3 length: 16 amino acids. Deletions cut 3 bases from V and 1 base from J, with 15 bases between. Germline V lookup: CDR1 LNHDA, CDR2 SQIVND (reference sequence). The CDR3 sequence: CASSMDGGGGQETQYF. The DNA for the CDR3 is TGTGCCAGTAGTATGGATGGGGGGGGCGGCCAAGAGACCCAGTACTTC.

DNA for the CDR3: TGTGCCAGCAGCTTAGCGCGGGACAGAGCTGAGCAGTTCTTC. Its translation is CASSLARDRAEQFF. The rearrangement joins TRBV7-9 to TRBJ2-1; D is possibly TRBD1 (7 bases). The V end lost 0 bases, the J end lost 9 bases, and 12 bases lay between the germline ends. Germline V gives CDR1 SEHNR, CDR2 FQNEAQ (reference sequence). The CDR3 totals 14 residues.

The chain combines TRBV28 with TRBJ2-7, with D possibly being TRBD1 (6 bases). Germline CDR1 reads MDHEN; CDR2 reads SYDVKM. Deletions cut 4 bases from V and 0 bases from J, with 10 bases between. This CDR3 has 14 residues. The DNA for the CDR3 is TGTGCCAGCAGTTCACACAGGGACTCCTACGAGCAGTACTTC. It is translated as CASSSHRDSYEQYF.

A remark on this clone: This sample includes further DNA sequences coding for the same CDR3. The J gene is TRBJ2-5, the V gene TRBV12-5, with a tentative D call TRBD1 (6 bases). V lost 3 bases to trimming and J lost 4 bases, with 9 bases between them. Germline loops: CDR1 LGHNT, CDR2 FRNRAP. The CDR3 is 13 residues long. The CDR3 DNA reads as TGTGCTAGTGGTTTAGGGGGTGGAGAGACCCAGTACTTC. Translating gives CASGLGGGETQYF. The full variable domain, rest sourced from reference TRBV12-5 and TRBJ2-5, is DARVTQTPRHKVTEMGQEVTMRCQPILGHNTVFWYRQTMMQGLELLAYFRNRAPLDDSGMPKDRFSAEMPDATLATLKIQPSEPRDSAVYFCASGLGGGETQYFGPGTRLLVL.

This chain uses TRBV5-6 with TRBJ2-3, with D possibly being TRBD2 (6 bases). The V gene's germline CDR1 is SGHDT and CDR2 YYEEEE. This CDR3 spans 14 amino acids. V dropped 3 bases and J dropped 4 bases, with 12 bases sitting between them. The CDR3, as DNA: TGTGCCAGCAGCTCCCGGAGGGAGGCAGATACGCAGTATTTT. Translating it yields CASSSRREADTQYF. Full variable domain (missing parts from reference TRBV5-6 and TRBJ2-3): DAGVTQSPTHLIKTRGQQVTLRCSPKSGHDTVSWYQQALGQGPQFIFQYYEEEERQRGNFPDRFSGHQFPNYSSELNVNALLLGDSALYLCASSSRREADTQYFGPGTRLTVL.

The rearrangement joins TRBV6-1 to TRBJ2-7; D is possibly TRBD2 (5 bases). The V end lost 1 base, the J end lost 3 bases, and 10 bases lay between the germline ends. Germline V gene lookup returns CDR1 MNHNS and CDR2 SASEGT. The CDR3 has 14 residues. In DNA form, the CDR3 reads TGTGCCAGCAGTGAAGTTTACGGGGACTACGAGCAGTACTTC. It encodes CASSEVYGDYEQYF.

The genes are TRBV15 and TRBJ1-5, with unresolved D. The CDR3 is 15 amino acids. Trimming cost V 3 bases and J 2 bases, with 11 bases left between them. Germline-derived CDR1 and CDR2 are LNHNV and YYDKDF (reference sequence). The CDR3 sequence is CATSSDRLGNQPQHF. Here the CDR3 DNA reads TGTGCCACCAGCAGTGACCGACTGGGCAATCAGCCCCAGCATTTT.

The chain joins TRBV29-1 to TRBJ2-1, with D perhaps TRBD2 (6 bases). The CDR3 totals 14 residues. From germline, CDR1 is SQVTM and CDR2 ANQGSEA. V lost 4 bases and J lost 1, with 11 bases in between. CDR3 nucleotide sequence: TGCAGCGTTGGGGCGGGGCTGTCCTACAATGAGCAGTTCTTC. Its translation is CSVGAGLSYNEQFF.

In its sample, this clone was seen a few times. The chain is built from TRBV5-4 and TRBJ2-7, with TRBD1 matching over 9 bases. The germline gives CDR1 SGHNT, CDR2 YYREEE (reference sequence). The V segment lost 5 bases and the J segment 2 bases; nucleotides outside the gene matches: 5. This CDR3 has 14 residues. CDR3 in amino acids: CASSQGTGTYEQYF. CDR3 sequence (DNA): TGTGCCAGCAGTCAAGGGACAGGGACCTACGAGCAGTACTTC.

In its sample, this clone was seen once. This chain links TRBV7-9 with TRBJ1-6; TRBD1 matches 9 bases. The length of the CDR3 is 14 residues. The V gene's germline CDR1 is SEHNR and CDR2 FQNEAQ (reference sequence). J was trimmed by 9 bases and V by 1 base; bases with no gene match: 1. The CDR3 DNA is TGTGCCAGCAGCTTAGGGACAGGGGTTTCACCCCTCCACTTT. Residues: CASSLGTGVSPLHF.

The CDR3 spells CASSPGGGSGVWGYTF. CDR3 in DNA: TGTGCCAGCAGCCCCGGGGGGGGCAGTGGGGTTTGGGGCTACACCTTC. The chain has TRBV28 and TRBJ1-2; the D gene is possibly TRBD1 (6 bases). The CDR3 runs to 16 residues. Trimming took off 6 bases at V and 8 bases at J, with 25 bases between the two ends. Germline lookup yields CDR1 MDHEN and CDR2 SYDVKM.

CDR3 coding DNA: TGTGCCAGTAAACAGACAGGGCAGTCCTACGAGCAGTACTTC. Amino acid sequence: CASKQTGQSYEQYF. V and J are TRBV19 and TRBJ2-7; TRBD1 aligns across 7 bases. The CDR3 has 14 amino acids. V lost 7 bases, J lost 1 base, and 7 bases stayed unmatched. Germline-derived CDR1 and CDR2 are LNHDA and SQIVND (reference sequence).

The chain uses TRBV10-3 and TRBJ2-2, with unresolved D. Trimming removed 4 bases at V and 2 bases at J, with 8 bases between. This CDR3 has 14 amino acids. In germline, CDR1 is ENHRY, CDR2 SYGVKD. CDR3 protein: CAISGSINTGELFF. CDR3 in DNA: TGTGCCATCAGTGGCAGTATCAACACCGGGGAGCTGTTTTTT.

This clone was counted once. An end of the junction differs from the germline gene, which may be a read error. The gene calls are TRBV7-9 and TRBJ2-7; 7 bases line up with TRBD1. The germline V gene encodes CDR1 SEHNR and CDR2 FQNEAQ (reference sequence). This CDR3 region has 12 residues. The CDR3 is CSSSWDRYEQYF. CDR3 in DNA: TGTTCCAGCAGCTGGGACAGATACGAGCAGTACTTC.

This chain connects TRBV29-1 to TRBJ1-1; 7 bases are a match to TRBD1. From germline, CDR1 is SQVTM and CDR2 ANQGSEA. The ends lost 6 bases at V and 1 base at J; junction bases unmatched: 5. The CDR3 has 13 amino acids. Here the CDR3 DNA reads TGCAGCGTGGAACAGGGGTCGAACACTGAAGCTTTCTTT. Protein product: CSVEQGSNTEAFF. The full variable domain, with the rest looked up from reference TRBV29-1 and TRBJ1-1, is SAVISQKPSRDICQRGTSLTIQCQVDSQVTMMFWYRQQPGQSLTLIATANQGSEATYESGFVIDKFPISRPNLTFSTLTVSNMSPEDSSIYLCSVEQGSNTEAFFGQGTRLTVV.

The chain employs TRBV6-5 and TRBJ2-2, with D possibly matching TRBD1 (5 bases). Germline V gives CDR1 MNHEY, CDR2 SVGAGI. The CDR3 sequence is 15 residues long. Trimming shortened V by 6 bases and J by 0 bases, and 11 bases separated the two germline ends. The CDR3 region is CASRGKTANTGELFF. The CDR3 DNA is TGTGCCAGCAGGGGTAAGACAGCGAACACCGGGGAGCTGTTTTTT.

This clone came up once. The chain couples TRBV5-1 to TRBJ2-1; D is unresolved. In germline, CDR1 is SGHRS, CDR2 YFSETQ. V was trimmed by 2 bases and J by 6 bases, leaving 9 bases between them. The CDR3 runs 13 residues. The CDR3 loop is CASSFLLGNEQFF. CDR3 nucleotide sequence: TGCGCCAGCAGCTTTCTGCTCGGCAATGAGCAGTTCTTC.

The chain has TRBV7-9 and TRBJ1-4; 9 nucleotides align to TRBD1. Germline CDR1 is SEHNR and CDR2 is FQNEAQ (reference sequence). The CDR3 runs to 14 residues. The trim removed 4 bases at V and 7 bases at J, leaving 4 bases unmatched. This CDR3 reads CASSSDRGFEKLFF. The CDR3 DNA reads as TGTGCCAGCAGCTCGGACAGGGGATTTGAAAAACTGTTTTTT. The full variable domain, in which reference TRBV7-9 and TRBJ1-4 provide the parts outside the CDR3, is DTGVSQNPRHKITKRGQNVTFRCDPISEHNRLYWYRQTLGQGPEFLTYFQNEAQLEKSRLLSDRFSAERPKGSFSTLEIQRTEQGDSAMYLCASSSDRGFEKLFFGSGTQLSVL.

A remark on this clone: The sample contains more than one DNA sequence encoding this CDR3. This chain links TRBV5-1 with TRBJ1-1, with D perhaps matching TRBD1 (6 bases). The length of the CDR3 is 14 residues. Trimming took off 2 bases at V and 1 base at J, with 9 bases between the two ends. Per germline, CDR1 SGHRS and CDR2 YFSETQ. The CDR3 DNA reads as TGCGCCAGCAGCTTTTCAGGGGAGAACACTGAAGCTTTCTTT. It specifies CASSFSGENTEAFF.

The sample holds one count of this clone. This rearrangement joins TRBV6-1 to TRBJ2-4; the D gene is possibly TRBD2 (5 bases). From germline, CDR1 is MNHNS and CDR2 SASEGT. The V end was cut by 4 bases, the J end by 8 bases, with 18 bases between. The CDR3 is 15 residues long. Here the CDR3 DNA reads TGTGCCAGCAGTGGCCTTGGGCAGGTGGGAGACATTCAGTACTTC. Amino acids: CASSGLGQVGDIQYF.